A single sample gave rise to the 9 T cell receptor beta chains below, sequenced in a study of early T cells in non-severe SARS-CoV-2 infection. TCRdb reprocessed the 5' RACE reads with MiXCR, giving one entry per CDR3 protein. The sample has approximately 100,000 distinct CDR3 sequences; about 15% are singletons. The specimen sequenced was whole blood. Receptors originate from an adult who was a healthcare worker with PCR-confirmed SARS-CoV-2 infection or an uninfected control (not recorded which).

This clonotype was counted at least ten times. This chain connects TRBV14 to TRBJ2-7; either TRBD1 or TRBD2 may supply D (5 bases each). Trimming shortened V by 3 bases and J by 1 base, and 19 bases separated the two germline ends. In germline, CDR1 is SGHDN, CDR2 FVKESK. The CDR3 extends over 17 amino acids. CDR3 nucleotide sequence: TGTGCCAGCAGCCACCGCTCGCTCCGGGACGGGTCCTACGAGCAGTACTTC. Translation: CASSHRSLRDGSYEQYF. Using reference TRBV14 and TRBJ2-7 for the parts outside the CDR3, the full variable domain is EAGVTQFPSHSVIEKGQTVTLRCDPISGHDNLYWYRRVMGKEIKFLLHFVKESKQDESGMPNNRFLAERTGGTYSTLKVQPAELEDSGVYFCASSHRSLRDGSYEQYFGPGTRLTVT.

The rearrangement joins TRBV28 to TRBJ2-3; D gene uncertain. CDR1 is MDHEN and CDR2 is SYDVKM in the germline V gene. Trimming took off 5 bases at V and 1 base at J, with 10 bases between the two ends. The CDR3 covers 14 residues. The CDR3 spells CASSASLGTDTQYF. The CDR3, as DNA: TGTGCCAGCAGTGCAAGTCTCGGCACAGATACGCAGTATTTT.

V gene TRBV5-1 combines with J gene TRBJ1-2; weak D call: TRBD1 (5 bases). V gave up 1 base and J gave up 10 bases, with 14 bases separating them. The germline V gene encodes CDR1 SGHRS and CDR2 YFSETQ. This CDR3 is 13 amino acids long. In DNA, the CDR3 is TGCGCCAGCAGCTTGCAAGGGTCTGGGGCCTACACCTTC. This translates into CASSLQGSGAYTF. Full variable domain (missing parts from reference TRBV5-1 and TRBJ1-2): KAGVTQTPRYLIKTRGQQVTLSCSPISGHRSVSWYQQTPGQGLQFLFEYFSETQRNKGNFPGRFSGRQFSNSRSEMNVSTLELGDSALYLCASSLQGSGAYTFGSGTRLTVV.

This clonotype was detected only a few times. The CDR3 region has the DNA TGTGCCAGCAGCGGGGGACTAGCGGGGTACAATGAGCAGTTCTTC. It translates to CASSGGLAGYNEQFF. The V call is TRBV5-6, the J call TRBJ2-1; 13 positions match TRBD2. The CDR3 totals 15 residues. V lost 4 bases and J lost 4; bases outside the gene matches: 2. Germline V gives CDR1 SGHDT, CDR2 YYEEEE.

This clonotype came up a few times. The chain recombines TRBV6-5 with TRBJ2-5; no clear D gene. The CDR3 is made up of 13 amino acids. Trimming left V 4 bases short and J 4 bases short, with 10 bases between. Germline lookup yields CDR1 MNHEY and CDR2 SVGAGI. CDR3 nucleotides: TGTGCCAGCAGTTTGAATGGGCGAGAGACCCAGTACTTC. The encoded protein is CASSLNGRETQYF.

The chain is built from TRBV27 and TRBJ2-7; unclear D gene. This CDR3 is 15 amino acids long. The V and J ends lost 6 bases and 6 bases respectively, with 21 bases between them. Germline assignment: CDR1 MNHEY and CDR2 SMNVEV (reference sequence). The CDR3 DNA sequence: TGTGCCAGCAGCCGCCTCTCCGGGTCGATGACCGAGCAGTACTTC. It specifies CASSRLSGSMTEQYF.

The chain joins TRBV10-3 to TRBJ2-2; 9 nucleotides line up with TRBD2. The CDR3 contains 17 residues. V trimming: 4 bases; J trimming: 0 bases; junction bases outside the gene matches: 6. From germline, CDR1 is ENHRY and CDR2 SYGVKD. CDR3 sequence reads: CAISVRVAGANTGELFF. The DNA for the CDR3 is TGTGCCATCAGTGTACGGGTAGCGGGGGCGAACACCGGGGAGCTGTTTTTT.

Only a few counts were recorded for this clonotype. CDR3 in DNA: TGTGCCAGCAGCTTCTCTTTTTTTGAGCAGTTCTTC. As protein: CASSFSFFEQFF. This chain connects TRBV7-2 to TRBJ2-1; D is uncertain. This CDR3 has 12 amino acids. Trimming shortened V by 3 bases and J by 9 bases, and 9 bases separated the two germline ends. The germline CDR1 and CDR2 sequences are SGHTA and FQGNSA.

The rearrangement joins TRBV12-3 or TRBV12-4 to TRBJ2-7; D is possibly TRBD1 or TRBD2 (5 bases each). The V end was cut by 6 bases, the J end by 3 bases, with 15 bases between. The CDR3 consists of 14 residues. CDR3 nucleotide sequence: TGTGCCAGCAGCTTCCCGGGACGAGTCTACGAGCAGTACTTC. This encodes CASSFPGRVYEQYF.